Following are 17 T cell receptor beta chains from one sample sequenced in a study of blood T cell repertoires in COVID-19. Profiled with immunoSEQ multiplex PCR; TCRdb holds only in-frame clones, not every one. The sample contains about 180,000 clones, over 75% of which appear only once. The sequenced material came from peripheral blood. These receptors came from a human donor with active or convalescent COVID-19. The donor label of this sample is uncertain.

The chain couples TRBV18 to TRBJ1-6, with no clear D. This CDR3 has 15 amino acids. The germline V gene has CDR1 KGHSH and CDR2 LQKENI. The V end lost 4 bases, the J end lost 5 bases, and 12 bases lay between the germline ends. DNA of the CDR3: TGTGCCAGCTCACAAGCCACGGGGAATAATTCACCCCTCCACTTT. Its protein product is CASSQATGNNSPLHF.

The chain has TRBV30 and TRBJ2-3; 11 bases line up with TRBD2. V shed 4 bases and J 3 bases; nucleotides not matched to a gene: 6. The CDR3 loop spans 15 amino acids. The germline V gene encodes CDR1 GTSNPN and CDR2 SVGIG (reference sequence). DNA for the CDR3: TGTGCCTGGACCCTTTCTAGCGGGAGGACAGATACGCAGTATTTT. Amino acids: CAWTLSSGRTDTQYF. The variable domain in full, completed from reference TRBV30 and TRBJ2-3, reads SQTIHQWPATLVQPVGSPLSLECTVEGTSNPNLYWYRQAAGRGLQLLFYSVGIGQISSEVPQNLSASRPQDRQFILSSKKLLLSDSGFYLCAWTLSSGRTDTQYFGPGTRLTVL.

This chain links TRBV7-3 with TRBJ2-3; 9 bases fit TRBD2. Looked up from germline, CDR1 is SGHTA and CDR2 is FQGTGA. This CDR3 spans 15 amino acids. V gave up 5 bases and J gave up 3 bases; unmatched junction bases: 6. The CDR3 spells CASSPVAGETDTQYF. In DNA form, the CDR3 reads TGTGCCAGCAGCCCCGTAGCGGGGGAAACAGATACGCAGTATTTT.

The CDR3 DNA is TGTGCCATGGGGGCCCAGGGGAAGTCAGATACGCAGTATTTT. Translation: CAMGAQGKSDTQYF. The chain carries TRBV10-3 and TRBJ2-3; D is possibly TRBD1 (6 bases). V lost 9 bases, J lost 4 bases, and 17 bases lay in between. CDR1 is ENHRY, CDR2 SYGVKD, per germline. This CDR3 has 14 amino acids.

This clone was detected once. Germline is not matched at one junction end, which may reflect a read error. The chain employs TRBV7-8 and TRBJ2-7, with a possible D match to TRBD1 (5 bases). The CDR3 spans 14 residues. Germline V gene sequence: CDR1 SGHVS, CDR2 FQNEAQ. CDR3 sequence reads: CASRLDSQGDEQYF. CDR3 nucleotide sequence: TGTGCCAGCAGGTTAGATAGTCAGGGCGACGAGCAGTACTTC. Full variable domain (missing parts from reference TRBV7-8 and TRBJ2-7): GAGVSQSPRYKVAKRGQDVALRCDPISGHVSLFWYQQALGQGPEFLTYFQNEAQLDKSGLPSDRFFAERPEGSVSTLKIQRTQQEDSAVYLCASRLDSQGDEQYFGPGTRLTVT.

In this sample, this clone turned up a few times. The CDR3 reads CASSRAGLLRSGGYTF. The DNA of the CDR3 is TGCGCCAGCAGCCGGGCCGGGTTACTCCGATCGGGAGGCTACACCTTC. The chain is built from TRBV4-1 and TRBJ1-2, with D uncertain. The germline gives CDR1 MGHRA, CDR2 YSYEKL. The CDR3 totals 16 residues. V was trimmed by 4 bases and J by 8 bases, leaving 23 bases between them.

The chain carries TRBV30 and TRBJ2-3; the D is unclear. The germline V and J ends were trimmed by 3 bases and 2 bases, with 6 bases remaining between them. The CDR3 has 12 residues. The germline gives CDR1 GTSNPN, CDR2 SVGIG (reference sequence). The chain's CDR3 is CAWSDITDTQYF. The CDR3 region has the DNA TGTGCCTGGAGCGACATCACAGATACGCAGTATTTT.

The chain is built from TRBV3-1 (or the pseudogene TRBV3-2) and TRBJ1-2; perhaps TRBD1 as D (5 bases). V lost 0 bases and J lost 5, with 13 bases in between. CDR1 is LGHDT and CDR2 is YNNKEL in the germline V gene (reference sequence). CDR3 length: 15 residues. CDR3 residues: CASSQDYRSFYGYTF. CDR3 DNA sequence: TGTGCCAGCAGCCAAGATTACAGGTCGTTTTATGGCTACACCTTC.

The CDR3 here is CASSPRGRGLILAGGPSQEQYF. The CDR3 DNA follows: TGTGCCAGCAGCCCCCGGGGAAGAGGATTGATTCTGGCGGGAGGGCCGTCTCAGGAGCAGTACTTC. The rearrangement uses TRBV7-8 and TRBJ2-7; TRBD2 agrees at 9 bases. Germline CDR1 reads SGHVS; CDR2 reads FQNEAQ. The V segment lost 5 bases and the J segment 7 bases; nucleotides outside the gene matches: 33. The CDR3 is 22 amino acids.

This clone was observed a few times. The CDR3 reads CASSGGHTDTQYF. The CDR3, as DNA: TGTGCCAGCAGTGGGGGCCACACAGATACGCAGTATTTT. This chain joins TRBV12-3 or TRBV12-4 and TRBJ2-3, with a tentative D call TRBD1 (6 bases). This CDR3 is 13 amino acids long. Trimming left V 5 bases short and J 2 bases short, with 8 bases between.

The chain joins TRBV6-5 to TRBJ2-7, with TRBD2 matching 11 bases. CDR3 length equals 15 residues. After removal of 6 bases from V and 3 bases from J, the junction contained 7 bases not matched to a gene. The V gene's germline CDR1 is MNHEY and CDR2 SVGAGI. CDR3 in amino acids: CASRLTSGGRYEQYF. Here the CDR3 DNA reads TGTGCCAGCAGACTCACTAGCGGGGGCCGCTACGAGCAGTACTTC.

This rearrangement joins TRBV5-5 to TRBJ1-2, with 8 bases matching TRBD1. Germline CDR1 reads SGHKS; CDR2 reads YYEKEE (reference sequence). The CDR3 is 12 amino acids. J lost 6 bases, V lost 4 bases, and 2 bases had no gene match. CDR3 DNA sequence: TGTGCCAGCAGCACGGACAGGGATGGCTACACCTTC. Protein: CASSTDRDGYTF.

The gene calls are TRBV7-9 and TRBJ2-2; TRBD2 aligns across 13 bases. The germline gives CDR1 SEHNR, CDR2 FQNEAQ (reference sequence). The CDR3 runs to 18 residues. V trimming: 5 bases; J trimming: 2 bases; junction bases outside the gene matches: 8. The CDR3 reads CASSTKGTSGTNTGELFF. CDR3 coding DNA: TGTGCCAGCAGCACTAAAGGGACTAGCGGGACTAACACCGGGGAGCTGTTTTTT.

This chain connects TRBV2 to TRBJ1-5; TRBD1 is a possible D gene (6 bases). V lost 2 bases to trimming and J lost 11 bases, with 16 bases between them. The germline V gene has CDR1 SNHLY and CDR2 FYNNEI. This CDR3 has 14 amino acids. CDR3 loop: CASSERQGKGSQHF. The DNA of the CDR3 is TGTGCCAGCAGTGAAAGGCAGGGGAAAGGTTCCCAGCATTTT. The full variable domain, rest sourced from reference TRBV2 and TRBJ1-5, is EPEVTQTPSHQVTQMGQEVILRCVPISNHLYFYWYRQILGQKVEFLVSFYNNEISEKSEIFDDQFSVERPDGSNFTLKIRSTKLEDSAMYFCASSERQGKGSQHFGDGTRLSIL.

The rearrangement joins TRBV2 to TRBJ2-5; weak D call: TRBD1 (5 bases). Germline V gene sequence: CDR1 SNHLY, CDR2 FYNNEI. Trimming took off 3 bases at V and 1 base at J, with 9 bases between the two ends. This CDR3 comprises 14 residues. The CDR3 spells CASSDTQVQETQYF. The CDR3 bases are TGTGCCAGCAGTGACACACAGGTCCAAGAGACCCAGTACTTC.

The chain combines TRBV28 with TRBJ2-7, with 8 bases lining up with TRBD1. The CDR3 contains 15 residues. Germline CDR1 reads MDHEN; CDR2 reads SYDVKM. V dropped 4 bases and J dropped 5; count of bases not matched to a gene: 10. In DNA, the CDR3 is TGTGCCAGCAGTTGGGGCCGGACAGGGTCCCACGAGCAGTACTTC. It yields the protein CASSWGRTGSHEQYF.

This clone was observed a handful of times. As DNA, the CDR3 is TGTGCCAGCAGCTTGCAGATGAACACTGAAGCTTTCTTT. Its translation: CASSLQMNTEAFF. The chain recombines TRBV9 with TRBJ1-1; D is ambiguous. From germline, CDR1 is SGDLS and CDR2 YYNGEE. V was shortened by 4 bases and J by 0 bases, with 7 bases between the two germline ends. The CDR3 consists of 13 residues. Full variable domain (missing parts from reference TRBV9 and TRBJ1-1): DSGVTQTPKHLITATGQRVTLRCSPRSGDLSVYWYQQSLDQGLQFLIQYYNGEERAKGNILERFSAQQFPDLHSELNLSSLELGDSALYFCASSLQMNTEAFFGQGTRLTVV.